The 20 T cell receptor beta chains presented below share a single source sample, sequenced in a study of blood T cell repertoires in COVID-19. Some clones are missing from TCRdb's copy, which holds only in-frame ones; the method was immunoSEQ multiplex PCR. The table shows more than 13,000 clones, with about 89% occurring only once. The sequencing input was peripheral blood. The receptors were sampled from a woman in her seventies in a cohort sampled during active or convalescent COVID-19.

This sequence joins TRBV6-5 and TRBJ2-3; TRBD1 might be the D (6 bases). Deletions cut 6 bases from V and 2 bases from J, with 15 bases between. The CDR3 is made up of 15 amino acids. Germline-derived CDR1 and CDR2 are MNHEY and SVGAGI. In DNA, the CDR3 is TGTGCCAGCAGCCTCAGGAACAGGGCCACAGATACGCAGTATTTT. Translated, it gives CASSLRNRATDTQYF.

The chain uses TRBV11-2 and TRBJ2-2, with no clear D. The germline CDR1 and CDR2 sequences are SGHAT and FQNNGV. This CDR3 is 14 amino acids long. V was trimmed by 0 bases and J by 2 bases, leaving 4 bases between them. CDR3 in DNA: TGTGCCAGCAGCTTAGACCTTAACACCGGGGAGCTGTTTTTT. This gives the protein CASSLDLNTGELFF.

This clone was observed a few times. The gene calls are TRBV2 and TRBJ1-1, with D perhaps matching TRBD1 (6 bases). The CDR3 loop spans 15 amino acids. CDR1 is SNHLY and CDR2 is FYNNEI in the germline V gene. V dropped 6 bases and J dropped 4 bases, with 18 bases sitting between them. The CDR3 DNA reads TGTGCCAGCAGACCGTTGGGGGGGGCGGGCACTGAAGCTTTCTTT. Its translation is CASRPLGGAGTEAFF.

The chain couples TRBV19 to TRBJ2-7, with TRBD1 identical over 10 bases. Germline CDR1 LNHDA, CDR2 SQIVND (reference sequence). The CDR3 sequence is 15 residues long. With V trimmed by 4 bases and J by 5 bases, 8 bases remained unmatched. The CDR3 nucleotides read TGTGCCAGTAGTACTCGGAGACAGGGGGCGAACGAGCAGTACTTC. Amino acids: CASSTRRQGANEQYF. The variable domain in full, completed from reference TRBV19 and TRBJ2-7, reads DGGITQSPKYLFRKEGQNVTLSCEQNLNHDAMYWYRQDPGQGLRLIYYSQIVNDFQKGDIAEGYSVSREKKESFPLTVTSAQKNPTAFYLCASSTRRQGANEQYFGPGTRLTVT.

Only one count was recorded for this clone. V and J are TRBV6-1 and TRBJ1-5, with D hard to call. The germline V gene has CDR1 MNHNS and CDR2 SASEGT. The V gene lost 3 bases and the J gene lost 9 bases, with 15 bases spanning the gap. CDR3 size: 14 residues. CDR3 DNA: TGTGCCAGCAGTGAGGACGGATCCGCGGGGCCCCAGCATTTT. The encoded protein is CASSEDGSAGPQHF.

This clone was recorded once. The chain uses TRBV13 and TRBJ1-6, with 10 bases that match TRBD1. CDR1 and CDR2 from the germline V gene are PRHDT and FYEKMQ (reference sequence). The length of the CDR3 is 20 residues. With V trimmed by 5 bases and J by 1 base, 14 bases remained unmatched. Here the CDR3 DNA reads TGTGCCAGCAGCGGAACCAACCACGGGACAGGGGTGTCCTATAATTCACCCCTCCACTTT. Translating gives CASSGTNHGTGVSYNSPLHF.

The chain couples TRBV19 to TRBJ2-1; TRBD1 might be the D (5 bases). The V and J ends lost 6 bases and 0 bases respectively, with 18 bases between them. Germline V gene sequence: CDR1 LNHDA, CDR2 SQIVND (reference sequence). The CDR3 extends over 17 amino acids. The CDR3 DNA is TGTGCCAGTAGAGGAGAAGGGGAACTAAGCTCCTACAATGAGCAGTTCTTC. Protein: CASRGEGELSSYNEQFF.

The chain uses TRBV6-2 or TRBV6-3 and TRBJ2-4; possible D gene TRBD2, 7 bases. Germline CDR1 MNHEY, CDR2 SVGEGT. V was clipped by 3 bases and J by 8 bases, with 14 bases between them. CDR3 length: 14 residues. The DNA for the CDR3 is TGTGCCAGCAGTTATCGGGGGGCAAGGGACATTCAGTACTTC. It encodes CASSYRGARDIQYF.

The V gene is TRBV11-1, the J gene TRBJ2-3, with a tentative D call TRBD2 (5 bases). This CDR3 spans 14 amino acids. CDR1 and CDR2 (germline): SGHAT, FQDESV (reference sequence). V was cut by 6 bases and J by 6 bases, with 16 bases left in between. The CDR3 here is CASRDRLPGDTQYF. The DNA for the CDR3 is TGTGCCAGCAGAGACCGACTACCGGGGGATACGCAGTATTTT. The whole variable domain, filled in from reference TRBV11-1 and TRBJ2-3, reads EAEVAQSPRYKITEKSQAVAFWCDPISGHATLYWYRQILGQGPELLVQFQDESVVDDSQLPKDRFSAERLKGVDSTLKIQPAELGDSAMYLCASRDRLPGDTQYFGPGTRLTVL.

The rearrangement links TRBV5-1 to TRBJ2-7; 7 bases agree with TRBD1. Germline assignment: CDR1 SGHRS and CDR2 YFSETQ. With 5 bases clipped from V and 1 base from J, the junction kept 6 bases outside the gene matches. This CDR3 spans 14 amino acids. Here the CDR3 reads CASRSPGQSYEQYF. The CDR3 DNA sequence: TGCGCCAGCAGATCACCGGGACAGTCCTACGAGCAGTACTTC.

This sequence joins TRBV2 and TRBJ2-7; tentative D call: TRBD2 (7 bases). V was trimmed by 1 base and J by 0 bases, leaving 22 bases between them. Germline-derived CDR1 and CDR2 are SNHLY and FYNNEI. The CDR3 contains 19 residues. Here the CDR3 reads CASSEGGRGPQRSSYEQYF. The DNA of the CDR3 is TGTGCCAGCAGTGAAGGGGGGCGGGGGCCTCAAAGGAGCTCCTACGAGCAGTACTTC.

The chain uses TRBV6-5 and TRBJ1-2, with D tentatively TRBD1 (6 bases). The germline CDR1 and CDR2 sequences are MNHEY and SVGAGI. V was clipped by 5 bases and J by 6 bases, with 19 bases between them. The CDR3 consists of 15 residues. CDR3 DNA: TGTGCCAGCAGTACCAAGGGGGGGGCAGTCAATGGCTACACCTTC. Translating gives CASSTKGGAVNGYTF.

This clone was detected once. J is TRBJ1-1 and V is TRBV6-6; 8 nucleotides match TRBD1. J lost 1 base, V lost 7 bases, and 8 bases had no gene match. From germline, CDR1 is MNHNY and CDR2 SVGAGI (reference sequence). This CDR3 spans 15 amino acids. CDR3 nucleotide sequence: TGTGCCAGCAAACAAGCCGGACAGGGGAACACTGAAGCTTTCTTT. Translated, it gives CASKQAGQGNTEAFF.

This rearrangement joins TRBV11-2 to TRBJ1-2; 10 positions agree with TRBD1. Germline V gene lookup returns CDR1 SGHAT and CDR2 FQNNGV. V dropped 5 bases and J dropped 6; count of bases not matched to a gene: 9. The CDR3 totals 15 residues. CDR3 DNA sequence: TGTGCCAGCAGCCTGACAGGGGGCGCATGGAATGGCTACACCTTC. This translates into CASSLTGGAWNGYTF.

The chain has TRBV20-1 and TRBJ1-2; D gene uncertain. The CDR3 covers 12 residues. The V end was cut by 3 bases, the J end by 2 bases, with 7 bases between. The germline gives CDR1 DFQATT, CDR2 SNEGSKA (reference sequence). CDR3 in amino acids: CSASEENYGYTF. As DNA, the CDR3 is TGCAGTGCTAGTGAGGAGAACTATGGCTACACCTTC.

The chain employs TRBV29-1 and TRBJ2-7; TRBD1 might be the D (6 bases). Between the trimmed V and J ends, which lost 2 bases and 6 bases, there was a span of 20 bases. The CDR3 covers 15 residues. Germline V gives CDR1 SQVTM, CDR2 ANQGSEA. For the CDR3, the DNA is TGCAGCGTTGAATGGGACACTCTGGAAGCCTCCGAGCAGTACTTC. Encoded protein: CSVEWDTLEASEQYF.

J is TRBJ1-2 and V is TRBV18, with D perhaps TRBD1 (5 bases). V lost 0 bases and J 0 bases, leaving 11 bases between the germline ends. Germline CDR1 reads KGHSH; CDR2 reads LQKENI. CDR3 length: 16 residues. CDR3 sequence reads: CASSPPSLGANYGYTF. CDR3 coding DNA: TGTGCCAGCTCACCACCGTCTTTAGGGGCTAACTATGGCTACACCTTC.

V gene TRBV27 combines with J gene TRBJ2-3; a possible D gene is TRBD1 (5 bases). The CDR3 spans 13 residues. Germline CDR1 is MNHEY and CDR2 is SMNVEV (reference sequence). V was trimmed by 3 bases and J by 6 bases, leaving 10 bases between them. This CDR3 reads CASSFREGDTQYF. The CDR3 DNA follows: TGTGCCAGCAGTTTCAGGGAAGGGGATACGCAGTATTTT.

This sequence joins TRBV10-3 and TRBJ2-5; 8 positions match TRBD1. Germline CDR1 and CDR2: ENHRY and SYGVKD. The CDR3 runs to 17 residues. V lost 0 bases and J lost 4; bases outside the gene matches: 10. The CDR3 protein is CAISESNTQGVGETQYF. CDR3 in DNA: TGTGCCATCAGTGAGTCGAATACACAGGGGGTAGGAGAGACCCAGTACTTC.

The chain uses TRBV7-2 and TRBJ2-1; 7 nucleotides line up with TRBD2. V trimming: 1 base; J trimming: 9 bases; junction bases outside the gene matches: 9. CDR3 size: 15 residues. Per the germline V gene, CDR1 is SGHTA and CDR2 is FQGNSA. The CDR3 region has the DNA TGTGCCAGCAGCTTAGGAGGGACTACGATCAGTGAGCAGTTCTTC. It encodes CASSLGGTTISEQFF.